Presented here are 28 T cell receptor beta chains from one specimen sequenced in a study of blood T cell repertoires in COVID-19. The repertoire was sequenced with immunoSEQ multiplex PCR; TCRdb's copy has only in-frame clones and lacks some. The sample consists of 150,000 or so clones, around 87% of them appearing once. The sample comprised peripheral blood. These receptors came from an elderly man with acute or convalescent COVID-19.

The chain uses TRBV4-1 and TRBJ1-3, with a possible D match to TRBD1 (5 bases). Trimming removed 0 bases at V and 12 bases at J, with 30 bases between. The V gene's germline CDR1 is MGHRA and CDR2 YSYEKL. This CDR3 spans 19 amino acids. The CDR3 DNA follows: TGCGCCAGCAGCCAAGATTCCCCAACCGCAGACAGCCGTGTCGGTATCATATATTTT. Protein sequence: CASSQDSPTADSRVGIIYF.

The chain links TRBV15 to TRBJ2-2; D not certain. In germline, CDR1 is LNHNV, CDR2 YYDKDF (reference sequence). CDR3 length: 16 residues. Trimming removed 0 bases from V and 6 bases from J, with 14 bases in between. The CDR3 DNA sequence: TGTGCCACCAGCAGAGATAATCCGCTAGTACCCGGGGAGCTGTTTTTT. Residues: CATSRDNPLVPGELFF.

V and J are TRBV5-6 and TRBJ2-1; TRBD2 aligns across 10 bases. The CDR3 is 16 residues long. Germline CDR1 and CDR2: SGHDT and YYEEEE. The V and J ends lost 1 base and 5 bases, in that order; junction bases with no gene match: 6. CDR3: CASSLLGLAGDNEQFF. CDR3 bases: TGTGCCAGCAGCTTGCTAGGTCTAGCGGGGGACAATGAGCAGTTCTTC.

The gene calls are TRBV3-1 (or the pseudogene TRBV3-2) and TRBJ1-1; D is possibly TRBD1 (5 bases). Germline V gene lookup returns CDR1 LGHDT and CDR2 YNNKEL (reference sequence). This CDR3 has 16 residues. Deletions cut 0 bases from V and 2 bases from J, with 13 bases between. The chain's CDR3 is CASSQEIRGGNTEAFF. In DNA, the CDR3 is TGTGCCAGCAGCCAAGAAATTCGCGGGGGAAACACTGAAGCTTTCTTT.

The V gene is TRBV28, the J gene TRBJ2-1; 7 bases agree with TRBD2. The length of the CDR3 is 16 residues. The trim removed 3 bases at V and 10 bases at J, leaving 15 bases unmatched. The V gene's germline CDR1 is MDHEN and CDR2 SYDVKM. The CDR3 sequence: CASSFQFAGVFNEQFF. CDR3 coding DNA: TGTGCCAGCAGTTTTCAGTTTGCGGGAGTTTTTAACGAGCAGTTCTTC. Full variable domain (outside the CDR3, taken from reference TRBV28 and TRBJ2-1): DVKVTQSSRYLVKRTGEKVFLECVQDMDHENMFWYRQDPGLGLRLIYFSYDVKMKEKGDIPEGYSVSREKKERFSLILESASTNQTSMYLCASSFQFAGVFNEQFFGPGTRLTVL.

The rearrangement joins TRBV5-1 to TRBJ2-1; 8 nucleotides agree with TRBD2. This CDR3 has 16 amino acids. The germline V gene encodes CDR1 SGHRS and CDR2 YFSETQ. V lost 3 bases, J lost 9 bases, and 14 bases stayed unmatched. The CDR3 coding sequence is TGCGCCAGCAGCTGGGCCGGGGGGGGAGGGCAACCTGAGCAGTTCTTC. Protein sequence: CASSWAGGGGQPEQFF.

The chain has TRBV11-2 and TRBJ2-1; tentatively, D is TRBD1 (6 bases). V lost 5 bases and J lost 4, with 12 bases in between. The CDR3 runs 14 residues. Germline V gives CDR1 SGHAT, CDR2 FQNNGV. CDR3 region: CASSPLGQYNEQFF. CDR3 DNA: TGTGCCAGCAGCCCTCTAGGACAGTACAATGAGCAGTTCTTC.

This chain links TRBV30 with TRBJ1-2, with a weak D call TRBD1 (6 bases). This CDR3 region has 13 residues. With 2 bases removed from V and 8 bases from J, the gap between germline ends came to 15 bases. Germline loops: CDR1 GTSNPN, CDR2 SVGIG (reference sequence). The DNA of the CDR3 is TGTGCCTGGAGTATACAGGGTCTCCTGGGCTACACCTTC. Residues: CAWSIQGLLGYTF. Using reference TRBV30 and TRBJ1-2 for the parts outside the CDR3, the full variable domain is SQTIHQWPATLVQPVGSPLSLECTVEGTSNPNLYWYRQAAGRGLQLLFYSVGIGQISSEVPQNLSASRPQDRQFILSSKKLLLSDSGFYLCAWSIQGLLGYTFGSGTRLTVV.

This clone occurred once. The chain employs TRBV18 and TRBJ2-7, with TRBD1 matching over 8 bases. The CDR3 is 15 residues long. The V and J ends lost 4 bases and 5 bases, in that order; junction bases with no gene match: 10. Germline V gene lookup returns CDR1 KGHSH and CDR2 LQKENI. CDR3 protein: CASSRQGQGNDEQYF. CDR3 DNA sequence: TGTGCCAGCTCACGACAAGGACAGGGAAACGACGAGCAGTACTTC.

V usage is TRBV7-9 and J usage is TRBJ2-5; TRBD2 matches 8 bases. The CDR3 sequence is 17 residues long. Trimming cost V 2 bases and J 5 bases; bases outside gene matches: 13. Germline lookup yields CDR1 SEHNR and CDR2 FQNEAQ (reference sequence). The chain's CDR3 is CASSLLTSVPIRETQYF. CDR3 nucleotides: TGTGCCAGCAGCTTACTGACTAGCGTGCCCATCAGGGAGACCCAGTACTTC.

The V call is TRBV5-1, the J call TRBJ2-2, with 7 positions matching TRBD1. The V gene's germline CDR1 is SGHRS and CDR2 YFSETQ. The CDR3 length is 15 residues. V lost 3 bases, J lost 5 bases, and 7 bases stayed unmatched. The CDR3 bases are TGCGCCAGCAGCTCTCCGGGACAGTTGACCGGGGAGCTGTTTTTT. As protein: CASSSPGQLTGELFF.

The genes are TRBV5-1 and TRBJ2-2; 8 bases fit TRBD1. CDR1 is SGHRS and CDR2 is YFSETQ in the germline V gene. This CDR3 has 17 amino acids. The junction had 9 bases not matched to a gene; V was cut back by 0 bases and J by 5 bases. The CDR3 DNA sequence: TGCGCCAGCAGCTTGGACCCAGGGGGCCAGAGAACCGGGGAGCTGTTTTTT. Translating gives CASSLDPGGQRTGELFF.

The V call is TRBV6-5, the J call TRBJ2-7, with TRBD1 matching 12 bases. This CDR3 region has 16 residues. V dropped 0 bases and J dropped 0; count of bases not matched to a gene: 0. Germline CDR1 reads MNHEY; CDR2 reads SVGAGI. DNA for the CDR3: TGTGCCAGCAGTTACTCGGGACAGGGGGCCTCCTACGAGCAGTACTTC. This sequence encodes CASSYSGQGASYEQYF.

V usage is TRBV7-9 and J usage is TRBJ2-5, with a weak D call TRBD1 (6 bases). Germline V gene sequence: CDR1 SEHNR, CDR2 FQNEAQ (reference sequence). V lost 7 bases, J lost 2 bases, and 11 bases lay in between. The CDR3 contains 13 residues. The CDR3 region is CASMRQGQETQYF. The DNA for the CDR3 is TGTGCCAGCATGCGGCAGGGGCAAGAGACCCAGTACTTC.

This chain links TRBV2 with TRBJ2-3; 7 bases match TRBD2. CDR3 length: 16 residues. From germline, CDR1 is SNHLY and CDR2 FYNNEI. Germline trimming cut 6 bases from V and 0 bases from J; bases unmatched to any gene: 9. CDR3 protein: CASRGRSGYSTDTQYF. CDR3 DNA sequence: TGTGCCAGCAGGGGGCGTAGCGGGTATAGCACAGATACGCAGTATTTT. The variable domain in full, completed from reference TRBV2 and TRBJ2-3, reads EPEVTQTPSHQVTQMGQEVILRCVPISNHLYFYWYRQILGQKVEFLVSFYNNEISEKSEIFDDQFSVERPDGSNFTLKIRSTKLEDSAMYFCASRGRSGYSTDTQYFGPGTRLTVL.

Of note for this clone: This same CDR3 is encoded by further DNA sequences in the sample. The chain couples TRBV7-9 to TRBJ2-5; a weak D match, TRBD2 (6 bases). Trimming removed 0 bases at V and 4 bases at J, with 6 bases between. Per the germline V gene, CDR1 is SEHNR and CDR2 is FQNEAQ (reference sequence). The CDR3 has 13 residues. Here the CDR3 reads CASSLAGGETQYF. CDR3 DNA sequence: TGTGCCAGCAGCTTAGCGGGAGGAGAGACCCAGTACTTC. The full variable domain, in which reference TRBV7-9 and TRBJ2-5 provide the parts outside the CDR3, is DTGVSQNPRHKITKRGQNVTFRCDPISEHNRLYWYRQTLGQGPEFLTYFQNEAQLEKSRLLSDRFSAERPKGSFSTLEIQRTEQGDSAMYLCASSLAGGETQYFGPGTRLLVL.

V gene TRBV5-1 combines with J gene TRBJ2-1; 9 bases align to TRBD1. The CDR3 loop spans 15 amino acids. J gave up 0 bases and V 6 bases, and 4 bases lay outside the gene matches. Germline-derived CDR1 and CDR2 are SGHRS and YFSETQ. The CDR3 reads CASIQGASSYNEQFF. In DNA, the CDR3 is TGCGCCAGCATACAGGGGGCGAGCTCCTACAATGAGCAGTTCTTC.

This sequence joins TRBV27 and TRBJ2-7; D is ambiguous. V shed 1 base and J shed 4 bases, with 11 bases lying between them. Germline loops: CDR1 MNHEY, CDR2 SMNVEV (reference sequence). This CDR3 comprises 14 residues. DNA of the CDR3: TGTGCCAGCAGTTTATTCAACGGTGGTTACGAGCAGTACTTC. Protein product: CASSLFNGGYEQYF.

The chain recombines TRBV10-3 with TRBJ2-5; the match to TRBD1 covers 9 bases. Germline CDR1 ENHRY, CDR2 SYGVKD. The ends lost 5 bases at V and 5 bases at J; junction bases unmatched: 6. CDR3 length: 14 amino acids. In nucleotides, the CDR3 is TGTGCCATCAGTACAACAGGGGGCAGCGAGACCCAGTACTTC. Translation gives CAISTTGGSETQYF.

This chain joins TRBV7-8 and TRBJ2-3, with 7 nucleotides matching TRBD1. The CDR3 runs to 15 residues. With V trimmed by 4 bases and J by 3 bases, 7 bases remained unmatched. Germline CDR1 is SGHVS and CDR2 is FQNEAQ. The CDR3 region has the DNA TGTGCCAGCAGCTCAAACAGGGGACCGACAGATACGCAGTATTTT. Its protein is CASSSNRGPTDTQYF.

The gene calls are TRBV9 and TRBJ2-5, with D perhaps TRBD1 (6 bases). Trimming cost V 2 bases and J 0 bases, with 14 bases left between them. The CDR3 runs 16 residues. Germline loops: CDR1 SGDLS, CDR2 YYNGEE. Written as DNA, the CDR3 is TGTGCCAGCAGCGTTTTGCCGGGACATGACCAAGAGACCCAGTACTTC. Translating gives CASSVLPGHDQETQYF.

The chain couples TRBV3-1 (or the pseudogene TRBV3-2) to TRBJ1-5; D remains ambiguous. Germline-derived CDR1 and CDR2 are LGHDT and YNNKEL (reference sequence). The CDR3 runs to 16 residues. V lost 0 bases and J lost 2, with 11 bases in between. CDR3 sequence: CASSQDAGDGNQPQHF. The CDR3 region has the DNA TGTGCCAGCAGCCAAGACGCTGGAGATGGCAATCAGCCCCAGCATTTT.

The gene calls are TRBV27 and TRBJ2-3, with TRBD2 matching 7 bases. This CDR3 region has 14 residues. Looked up from germline, CDR1 is MNHEY and CDR2 is SMNVEV (reference sequence). V was clipped by 6 bases and J by 2 bases; unmatched bases: 5. CDR3 sequence (DNA): TGTGCCAGCAGAAGACTAGCCTCCACAGATACGCAGTATTTT. Protein product: CASRRLASTDTQYF.

The chain employs TRBV5-5 and TRBJ1-5; 8 bases match TRBD1. The germline V gene encodes CDR1 SGHKS and CDR2 YYEKEE (reference sequence). This CDR3 region has 14 residues. V shed 6 bases, J shed 6 bases, and the junction held 8 bases outside the gene matches. In DNA form, the CDR3 reads TGTGCCAGCACCGAGACAGGGGCTGGTCAGCCCCAGCATTTT. This gives the protein CASTETGAGQPQHF.

This sequence joins TRBV30 and TRBJ1-4; no clear D. Looked up from germline, CDR1 is GTSNPN and CDR2 is SVGIG (reference sequence). V lost 1 base to trimming and J lost 0 bases, with 6 bases between them. There are 14 residues in the CDR3. The CDR3 region is CAWSARATNEKLFF. In DNA form, the CDR3 reads TGTGCCTGGAGTGCGCGTGCAACTAATGAAAAACTGTTTTTT.

Only a few counts were recorded for this clone. This chain links TRBV19 with TRBJ1-5; TRBD1 aligns across 7 bases. This CDR3 is 12 amino acids long. V lost 6 bases and J lost 6; bases outside the gene matches: 2. Germline CDR1 and CDR2: LNHDA and SQIVND (reference sequence). CDR3 region: CASRTGTQPQHF. The CDR3 DNA follows: TGTGCCAGTAGGACAGGGACTCAGCCCCAGCATTTT.

This clone turned up a few times. The chain couples TRBV5-1 to TRBJ2-7; tentative D call: TRBD2 (5 bases). The V end was cut by 4 bases, the J end by 1 base, with 15 bases between. Per germline, CDR1 SGHRS and CDR2 YFSETQ. This CDR3 has 15 residues. CDR3 coding DNA: TGCGCCAGCAGCAGGATTTCTAGCCCTTCCTACGAGCAGTACTTC. This codes for CASSRISSPSYEQYF.

This clone has just one count. The chain uses TRBV5-1 and TRBJ2-5; D is ambiguous. Trimming took off 0 bases at V and 5 bases at J, with 11 bases between the two ends. The CDR3 is 14 amino acids. The germline CDR1 and CDR2 sequences are SGHRS and YFSETQ. The CDR3 region has the DNA TGCGCCAGCAGCTTGGCTCGCTCGGTCGAGACCCAGTACTTC. Its translation: CASSLARSVETQYF.